The clone carrying this T cell receptor beta chain has a count of ten or more. These data originate in a study of T cells after yellow fever vaccination. Across the study: SMART-Seq v4 Ultra Low Input served to prepare low-cell-number fractions.

Germline lookup yields CDR1 DFQATT and CDR2 SNEGSKA (reference sequence). The V and J ends lost 6 bases and 0 bases, in that order; junction bases with no gene match: 11. This CDR3 is 17 amino acids long. Template-switching 5'RACE yielded the TCR cDNA; a universal primer site and UMIs were added in the process. TCRdb analysed the 5' RACE reads with MiXCR anew, one entry per CDR3 protein. This table holds 250,000 or so distinct CDR3 sequences, about 7% found once. V usage is TRBV20-1 and J usage is TRBJ2-1; 10 nucleotides agree with TRBD2. This TCR was sampled from a man under 40 who received the YFV17D yellow fever vaccine. Here the sequenced sample was CD4+ T cells sorted from PBMCs, taken 15 days after the yellow fever booster vaccination. The DNA for the CDR3 is TGCAGTGCACCGAGTTCTAGCGGGGGAAGCTCCTACAATGAGCAGTTCTTC. Translated, it gives CSAPSSSGGSSYNEQFF.